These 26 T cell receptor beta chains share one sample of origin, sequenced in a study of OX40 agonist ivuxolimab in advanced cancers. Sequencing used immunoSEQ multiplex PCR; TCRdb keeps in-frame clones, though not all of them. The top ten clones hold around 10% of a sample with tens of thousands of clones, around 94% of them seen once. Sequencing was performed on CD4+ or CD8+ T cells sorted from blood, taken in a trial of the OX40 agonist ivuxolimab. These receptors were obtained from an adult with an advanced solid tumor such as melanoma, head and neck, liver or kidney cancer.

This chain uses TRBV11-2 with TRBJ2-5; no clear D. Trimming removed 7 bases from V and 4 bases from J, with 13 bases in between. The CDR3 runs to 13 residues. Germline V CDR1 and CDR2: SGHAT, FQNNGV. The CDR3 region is CASTRELGETQYF. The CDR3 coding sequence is TGTGCCAGCACCCGTGAGCTCGGAGAGACCCAGTACTTC.

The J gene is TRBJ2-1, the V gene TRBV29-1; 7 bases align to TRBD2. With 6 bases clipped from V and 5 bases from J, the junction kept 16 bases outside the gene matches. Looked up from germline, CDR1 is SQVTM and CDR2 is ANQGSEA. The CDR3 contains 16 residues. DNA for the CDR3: TGCAGCGTCCTACCCTACCTAGCGGAAAACGACAATGAGCAGTTCTTC. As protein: CSVLPYLAENDNEQFF.

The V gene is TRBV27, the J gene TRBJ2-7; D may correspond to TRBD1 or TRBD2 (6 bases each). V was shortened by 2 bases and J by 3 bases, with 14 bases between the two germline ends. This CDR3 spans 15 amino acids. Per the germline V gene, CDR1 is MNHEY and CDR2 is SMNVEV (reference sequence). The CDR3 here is CASSLRGVRFYEQYF. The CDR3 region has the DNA TGTGCCAGCAGTTTAAGGGGGGTACGTTTCTACGAGCAGTACTTC.

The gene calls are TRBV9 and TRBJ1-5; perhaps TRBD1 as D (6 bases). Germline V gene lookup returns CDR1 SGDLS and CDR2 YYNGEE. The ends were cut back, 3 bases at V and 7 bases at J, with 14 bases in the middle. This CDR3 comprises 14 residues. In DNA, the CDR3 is TGTGCCAGCAGCGGTGGGGGGGCAGAACAGCCCCAGCATTTT. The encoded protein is CASSGGGAEQPQHF.

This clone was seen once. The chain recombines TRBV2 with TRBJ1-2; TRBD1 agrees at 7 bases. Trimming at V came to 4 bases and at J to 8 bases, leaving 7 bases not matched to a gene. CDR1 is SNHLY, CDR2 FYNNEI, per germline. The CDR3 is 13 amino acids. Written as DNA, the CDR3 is TGTGCCAGCAGTGGACAGGGTTTCCTAGGCTACACCTTC. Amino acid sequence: CASSGQGFLGYTF.

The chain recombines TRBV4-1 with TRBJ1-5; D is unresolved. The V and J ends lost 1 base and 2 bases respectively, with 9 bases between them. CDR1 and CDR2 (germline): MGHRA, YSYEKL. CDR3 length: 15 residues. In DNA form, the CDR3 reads TGCGCCAGCAGCCAAGGGGGATTTGGCAATCAGCCCCAGCATTTT. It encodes CASSQGGFGNQPQHF.

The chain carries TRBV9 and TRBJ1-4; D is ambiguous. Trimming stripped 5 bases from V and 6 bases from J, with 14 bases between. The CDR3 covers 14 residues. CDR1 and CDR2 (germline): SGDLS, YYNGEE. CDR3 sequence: CASSGGIPDEKLFF. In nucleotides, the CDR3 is TGTGCCAGCAGTGGCGGGATCCCGGATGAAAAACTGTTTTTT.

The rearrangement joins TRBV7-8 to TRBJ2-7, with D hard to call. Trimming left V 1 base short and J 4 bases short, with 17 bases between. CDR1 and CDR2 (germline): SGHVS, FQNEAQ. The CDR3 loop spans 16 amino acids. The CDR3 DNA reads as TGTGCCAGCAGCTTAGTTCTTAGCCCCCCGATATACGAGCAGTACTTC. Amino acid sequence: CASSLVLSPPIYEQYF.

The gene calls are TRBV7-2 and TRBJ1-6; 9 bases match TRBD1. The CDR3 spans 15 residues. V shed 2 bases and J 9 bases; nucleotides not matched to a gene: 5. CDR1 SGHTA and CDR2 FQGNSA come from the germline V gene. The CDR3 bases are TGTGCCAGCAGCTTAATGGGACAGGGATTTTCACCCCTCCACTTT. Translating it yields CASSLMGQGFSPLHF.

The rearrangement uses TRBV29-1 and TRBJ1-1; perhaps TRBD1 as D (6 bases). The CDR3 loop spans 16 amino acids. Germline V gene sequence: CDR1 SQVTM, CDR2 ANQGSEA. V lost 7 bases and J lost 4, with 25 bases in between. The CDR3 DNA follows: TGCAGCGGAACCGGCGGGGGGCCTACTGGGAGCACTGAAGCTTTCTTT. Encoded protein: CSGTGGGPTGSTEAFF.

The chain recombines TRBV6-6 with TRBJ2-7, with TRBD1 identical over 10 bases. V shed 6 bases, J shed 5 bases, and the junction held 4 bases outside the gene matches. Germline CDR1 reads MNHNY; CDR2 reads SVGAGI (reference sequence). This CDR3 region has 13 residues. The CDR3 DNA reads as TGTGCCAGCAGGAGGGACAGGGGCAACGAGCAGTACTTC. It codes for CASRRDRGNEQYF.

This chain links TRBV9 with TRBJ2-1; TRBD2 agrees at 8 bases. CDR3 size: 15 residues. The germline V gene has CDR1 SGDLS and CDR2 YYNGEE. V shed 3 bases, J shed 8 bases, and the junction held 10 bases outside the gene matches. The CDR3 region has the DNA TGTGCCAGCAGCGACCACTCCGGGACTAGGGATGAGCAGTTCTTC. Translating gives CASSDHSGTRDEQFF.

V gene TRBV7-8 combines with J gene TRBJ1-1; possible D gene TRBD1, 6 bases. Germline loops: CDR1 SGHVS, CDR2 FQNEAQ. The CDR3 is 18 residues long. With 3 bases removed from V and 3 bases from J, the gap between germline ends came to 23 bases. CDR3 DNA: TGTGCCAGCAGCTTTAAGGTCGCAGGGGCTACGGCGGACACTGAAGCTTTCTTT. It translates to CASSFKVAGATADTEAFF. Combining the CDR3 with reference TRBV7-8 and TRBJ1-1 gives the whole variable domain GAGVSQSPRYKVAKRGQDVALRCDPISGHVSLFWYQQALGQGPEFLTYFQNEAQLDKSGLPSDRFFAERPEGSVSTLKIQRTQQEDSAVYLCASSFKVAGATADTEAFFGQGTRLTVV.

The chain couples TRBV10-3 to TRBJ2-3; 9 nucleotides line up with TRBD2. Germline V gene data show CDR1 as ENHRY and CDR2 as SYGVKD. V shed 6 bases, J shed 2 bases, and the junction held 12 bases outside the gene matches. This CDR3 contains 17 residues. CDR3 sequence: CAIRGPTSGGSTDTQYF. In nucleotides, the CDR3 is TGTGCCATCAGGGGCCCGACTAGCGGCGGGTCCACAGATACGCAGTATTTT.

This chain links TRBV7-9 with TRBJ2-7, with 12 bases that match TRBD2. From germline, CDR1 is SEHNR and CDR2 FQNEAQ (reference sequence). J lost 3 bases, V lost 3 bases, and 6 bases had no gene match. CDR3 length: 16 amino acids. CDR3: CASSFPMGLAGYEQYF. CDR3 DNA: TGTGCCAGCAGCTTTCCCATGGGACTAGCGGGCTACGAGCAGTACTTC.

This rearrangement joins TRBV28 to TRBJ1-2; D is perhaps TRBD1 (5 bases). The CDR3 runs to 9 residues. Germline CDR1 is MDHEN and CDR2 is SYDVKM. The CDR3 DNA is TGTGGAGCAGGGTATGGCTACACCTTC. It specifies CGAGYGYTF.

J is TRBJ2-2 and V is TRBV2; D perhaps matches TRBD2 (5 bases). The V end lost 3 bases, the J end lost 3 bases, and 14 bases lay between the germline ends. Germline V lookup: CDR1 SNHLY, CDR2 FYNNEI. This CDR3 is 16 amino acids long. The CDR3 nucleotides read TGTGCCAGCAGTGAGGGGAGAATCGGGGACACCGGGGAGCTGTTTTTT. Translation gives CASSEGRIGDTGELFF.

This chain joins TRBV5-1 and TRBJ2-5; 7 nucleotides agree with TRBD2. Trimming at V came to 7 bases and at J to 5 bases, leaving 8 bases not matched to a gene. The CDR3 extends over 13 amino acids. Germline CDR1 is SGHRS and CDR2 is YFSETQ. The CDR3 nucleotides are TGCGCCAGCCGCCGGGGAGGGGAGGAGACCCAGTACTTC. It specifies CASRRGGEETQYF.

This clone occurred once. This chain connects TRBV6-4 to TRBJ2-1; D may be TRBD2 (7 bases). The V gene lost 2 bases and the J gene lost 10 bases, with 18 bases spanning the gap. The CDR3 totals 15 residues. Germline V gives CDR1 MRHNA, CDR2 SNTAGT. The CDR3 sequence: CASSDATAWGGEQFF. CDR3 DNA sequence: TGTGCCAGCAGTGACGCGACTGCTTGGGGGGGCGAGCAGTTCTTC.

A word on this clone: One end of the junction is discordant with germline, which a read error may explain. The CDR3 coding sequence is TGTGCCAGCAGCTTGGTCTCCTCCGAGCAGTACTTC. Translated, it gives CASSLVSSEQYF. The chain couples TRBV7-2 to TRBJ2-7; no reliable D call. CDR3 length: 12 amino acids. CDR1 and CDR2 (germline): SGHTA, FQGNSA.

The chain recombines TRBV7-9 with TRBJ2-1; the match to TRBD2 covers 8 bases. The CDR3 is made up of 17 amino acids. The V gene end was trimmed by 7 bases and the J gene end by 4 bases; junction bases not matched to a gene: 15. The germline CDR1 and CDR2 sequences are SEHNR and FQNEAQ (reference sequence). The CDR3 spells CASTPERPAGVYNEQFF. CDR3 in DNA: TGTGCCAGCACCCCGGAACGGCCAGCGGGAGTTTACAATGAGCAGTTCTTC.

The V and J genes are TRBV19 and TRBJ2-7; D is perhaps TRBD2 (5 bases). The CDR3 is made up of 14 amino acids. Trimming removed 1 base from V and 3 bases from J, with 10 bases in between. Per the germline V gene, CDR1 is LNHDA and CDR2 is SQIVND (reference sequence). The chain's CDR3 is CASSIGGLYYEQYF. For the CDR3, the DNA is TGTGCCAGTAGTATAGGAGGGCTGTACTACGAGCAGTACTTC.

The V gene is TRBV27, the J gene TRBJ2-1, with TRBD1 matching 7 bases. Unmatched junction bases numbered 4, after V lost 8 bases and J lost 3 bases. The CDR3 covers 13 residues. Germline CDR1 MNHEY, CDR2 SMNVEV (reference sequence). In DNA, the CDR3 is TGTGCCAGCGGAACAGGGGTCTACAATGAGCAGTTCTTC. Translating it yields CASGTGVYNEQFF.

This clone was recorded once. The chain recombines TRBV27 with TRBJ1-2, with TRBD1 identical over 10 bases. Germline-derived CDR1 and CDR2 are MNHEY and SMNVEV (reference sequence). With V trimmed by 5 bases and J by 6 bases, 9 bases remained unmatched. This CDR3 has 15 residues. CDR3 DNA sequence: TGTGCCAGCAGTCCCGGACAGGGGGGTTGGGATGGCTACACCTTC. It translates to CASSPGQGGWDGYTF.

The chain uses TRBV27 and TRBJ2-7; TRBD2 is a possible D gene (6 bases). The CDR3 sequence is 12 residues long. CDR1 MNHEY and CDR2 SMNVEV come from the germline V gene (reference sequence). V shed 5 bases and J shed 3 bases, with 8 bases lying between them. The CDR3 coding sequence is TGTGCCAGCAGTGGGACTGGCTACGAGCAGTACTTC. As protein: CASSGTGYEQYF.

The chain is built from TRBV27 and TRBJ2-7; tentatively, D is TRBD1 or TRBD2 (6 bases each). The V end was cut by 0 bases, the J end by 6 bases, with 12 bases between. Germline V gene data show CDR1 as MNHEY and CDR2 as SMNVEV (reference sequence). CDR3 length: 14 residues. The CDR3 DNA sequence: TGTGCCAGCAGTTTATCCGGGGGCTTATCCGAGCAGTACTTC. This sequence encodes CASSLSGGLSEQYF.